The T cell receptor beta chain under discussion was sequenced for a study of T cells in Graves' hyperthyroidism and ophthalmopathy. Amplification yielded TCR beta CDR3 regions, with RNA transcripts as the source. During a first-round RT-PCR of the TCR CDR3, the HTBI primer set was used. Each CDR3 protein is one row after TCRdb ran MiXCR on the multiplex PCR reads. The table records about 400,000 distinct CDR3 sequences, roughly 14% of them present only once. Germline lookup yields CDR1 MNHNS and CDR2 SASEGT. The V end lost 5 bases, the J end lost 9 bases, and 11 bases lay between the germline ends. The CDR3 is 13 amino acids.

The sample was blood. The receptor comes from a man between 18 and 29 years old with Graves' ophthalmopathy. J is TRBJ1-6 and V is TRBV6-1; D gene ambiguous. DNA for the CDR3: TGTGCCAGCAGTCAGAGGGAGGCTTCACCCCTCCACTTT. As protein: CASSQREASPLHF.